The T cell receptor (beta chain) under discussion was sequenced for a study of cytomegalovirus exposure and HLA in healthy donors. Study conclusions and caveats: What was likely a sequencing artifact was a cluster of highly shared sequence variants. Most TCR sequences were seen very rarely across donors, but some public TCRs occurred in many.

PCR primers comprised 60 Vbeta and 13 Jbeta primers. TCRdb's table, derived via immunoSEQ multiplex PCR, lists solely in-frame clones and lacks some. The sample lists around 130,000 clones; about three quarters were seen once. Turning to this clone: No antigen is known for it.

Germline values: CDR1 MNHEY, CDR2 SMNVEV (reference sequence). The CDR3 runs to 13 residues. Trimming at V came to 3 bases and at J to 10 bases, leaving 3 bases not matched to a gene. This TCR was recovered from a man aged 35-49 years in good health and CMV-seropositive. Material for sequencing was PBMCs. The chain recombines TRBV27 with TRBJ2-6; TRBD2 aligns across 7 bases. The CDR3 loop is CASSFRGGNVLTF. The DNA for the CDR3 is TGTGCCAGCAGTTTTAGGGGAGGGAACGTCCTGACTTTC.